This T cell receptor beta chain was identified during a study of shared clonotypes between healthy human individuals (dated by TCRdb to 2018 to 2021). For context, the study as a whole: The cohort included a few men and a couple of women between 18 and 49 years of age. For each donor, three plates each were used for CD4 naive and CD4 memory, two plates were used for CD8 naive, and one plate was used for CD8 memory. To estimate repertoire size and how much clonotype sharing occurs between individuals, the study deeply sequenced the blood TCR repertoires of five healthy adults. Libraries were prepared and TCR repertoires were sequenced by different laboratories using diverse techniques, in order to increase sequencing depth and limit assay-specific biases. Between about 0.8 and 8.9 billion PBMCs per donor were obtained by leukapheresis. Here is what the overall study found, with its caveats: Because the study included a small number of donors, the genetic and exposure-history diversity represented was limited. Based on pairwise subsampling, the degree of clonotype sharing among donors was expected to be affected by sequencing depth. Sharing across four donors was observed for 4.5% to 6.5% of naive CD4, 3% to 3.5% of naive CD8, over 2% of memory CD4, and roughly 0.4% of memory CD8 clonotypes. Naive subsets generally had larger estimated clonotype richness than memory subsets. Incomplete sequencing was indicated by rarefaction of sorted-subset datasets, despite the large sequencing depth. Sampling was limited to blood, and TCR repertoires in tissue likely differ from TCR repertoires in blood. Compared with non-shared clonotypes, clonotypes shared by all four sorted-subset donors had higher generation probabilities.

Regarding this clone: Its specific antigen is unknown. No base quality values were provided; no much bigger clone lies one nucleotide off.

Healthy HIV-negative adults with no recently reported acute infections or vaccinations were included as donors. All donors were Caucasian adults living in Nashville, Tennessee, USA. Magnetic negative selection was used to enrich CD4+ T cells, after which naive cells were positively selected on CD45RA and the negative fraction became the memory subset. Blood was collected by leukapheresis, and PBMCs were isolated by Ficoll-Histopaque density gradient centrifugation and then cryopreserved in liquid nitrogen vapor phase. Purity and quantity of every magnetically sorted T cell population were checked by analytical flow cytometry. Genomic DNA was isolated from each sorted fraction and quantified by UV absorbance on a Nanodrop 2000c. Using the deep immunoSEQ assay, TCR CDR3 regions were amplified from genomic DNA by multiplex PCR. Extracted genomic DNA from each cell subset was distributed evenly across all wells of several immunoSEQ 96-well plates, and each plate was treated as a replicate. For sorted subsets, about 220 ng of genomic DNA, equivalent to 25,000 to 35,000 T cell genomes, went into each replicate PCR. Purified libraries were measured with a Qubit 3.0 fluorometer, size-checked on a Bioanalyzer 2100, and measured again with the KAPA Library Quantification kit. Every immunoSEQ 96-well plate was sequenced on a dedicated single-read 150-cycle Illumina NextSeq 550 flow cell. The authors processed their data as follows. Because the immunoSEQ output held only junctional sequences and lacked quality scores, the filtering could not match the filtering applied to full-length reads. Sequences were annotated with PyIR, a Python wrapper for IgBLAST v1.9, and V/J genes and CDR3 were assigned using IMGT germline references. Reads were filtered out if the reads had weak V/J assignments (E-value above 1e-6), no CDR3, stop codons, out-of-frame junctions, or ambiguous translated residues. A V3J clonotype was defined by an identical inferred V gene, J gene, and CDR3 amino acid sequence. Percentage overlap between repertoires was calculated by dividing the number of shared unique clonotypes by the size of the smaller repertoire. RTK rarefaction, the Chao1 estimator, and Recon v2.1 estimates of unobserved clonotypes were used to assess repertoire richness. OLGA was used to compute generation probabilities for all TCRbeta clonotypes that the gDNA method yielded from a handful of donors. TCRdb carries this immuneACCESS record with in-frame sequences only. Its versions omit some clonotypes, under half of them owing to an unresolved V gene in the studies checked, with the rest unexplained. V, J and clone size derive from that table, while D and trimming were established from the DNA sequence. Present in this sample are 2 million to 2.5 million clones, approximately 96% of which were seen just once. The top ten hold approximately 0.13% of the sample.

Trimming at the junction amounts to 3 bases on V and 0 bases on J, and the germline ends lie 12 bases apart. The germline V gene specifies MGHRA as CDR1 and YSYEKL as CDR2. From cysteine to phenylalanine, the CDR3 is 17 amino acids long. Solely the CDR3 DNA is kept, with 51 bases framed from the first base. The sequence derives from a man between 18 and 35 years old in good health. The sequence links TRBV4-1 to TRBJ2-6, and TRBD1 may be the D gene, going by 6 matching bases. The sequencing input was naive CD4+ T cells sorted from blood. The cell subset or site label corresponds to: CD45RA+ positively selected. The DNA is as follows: TGCGCCAGCAGCCAGTGGGACATAGGCTCTGGGGCCAACGTCCTGACTTTC. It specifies CASSQWDIGSGANVLTF.